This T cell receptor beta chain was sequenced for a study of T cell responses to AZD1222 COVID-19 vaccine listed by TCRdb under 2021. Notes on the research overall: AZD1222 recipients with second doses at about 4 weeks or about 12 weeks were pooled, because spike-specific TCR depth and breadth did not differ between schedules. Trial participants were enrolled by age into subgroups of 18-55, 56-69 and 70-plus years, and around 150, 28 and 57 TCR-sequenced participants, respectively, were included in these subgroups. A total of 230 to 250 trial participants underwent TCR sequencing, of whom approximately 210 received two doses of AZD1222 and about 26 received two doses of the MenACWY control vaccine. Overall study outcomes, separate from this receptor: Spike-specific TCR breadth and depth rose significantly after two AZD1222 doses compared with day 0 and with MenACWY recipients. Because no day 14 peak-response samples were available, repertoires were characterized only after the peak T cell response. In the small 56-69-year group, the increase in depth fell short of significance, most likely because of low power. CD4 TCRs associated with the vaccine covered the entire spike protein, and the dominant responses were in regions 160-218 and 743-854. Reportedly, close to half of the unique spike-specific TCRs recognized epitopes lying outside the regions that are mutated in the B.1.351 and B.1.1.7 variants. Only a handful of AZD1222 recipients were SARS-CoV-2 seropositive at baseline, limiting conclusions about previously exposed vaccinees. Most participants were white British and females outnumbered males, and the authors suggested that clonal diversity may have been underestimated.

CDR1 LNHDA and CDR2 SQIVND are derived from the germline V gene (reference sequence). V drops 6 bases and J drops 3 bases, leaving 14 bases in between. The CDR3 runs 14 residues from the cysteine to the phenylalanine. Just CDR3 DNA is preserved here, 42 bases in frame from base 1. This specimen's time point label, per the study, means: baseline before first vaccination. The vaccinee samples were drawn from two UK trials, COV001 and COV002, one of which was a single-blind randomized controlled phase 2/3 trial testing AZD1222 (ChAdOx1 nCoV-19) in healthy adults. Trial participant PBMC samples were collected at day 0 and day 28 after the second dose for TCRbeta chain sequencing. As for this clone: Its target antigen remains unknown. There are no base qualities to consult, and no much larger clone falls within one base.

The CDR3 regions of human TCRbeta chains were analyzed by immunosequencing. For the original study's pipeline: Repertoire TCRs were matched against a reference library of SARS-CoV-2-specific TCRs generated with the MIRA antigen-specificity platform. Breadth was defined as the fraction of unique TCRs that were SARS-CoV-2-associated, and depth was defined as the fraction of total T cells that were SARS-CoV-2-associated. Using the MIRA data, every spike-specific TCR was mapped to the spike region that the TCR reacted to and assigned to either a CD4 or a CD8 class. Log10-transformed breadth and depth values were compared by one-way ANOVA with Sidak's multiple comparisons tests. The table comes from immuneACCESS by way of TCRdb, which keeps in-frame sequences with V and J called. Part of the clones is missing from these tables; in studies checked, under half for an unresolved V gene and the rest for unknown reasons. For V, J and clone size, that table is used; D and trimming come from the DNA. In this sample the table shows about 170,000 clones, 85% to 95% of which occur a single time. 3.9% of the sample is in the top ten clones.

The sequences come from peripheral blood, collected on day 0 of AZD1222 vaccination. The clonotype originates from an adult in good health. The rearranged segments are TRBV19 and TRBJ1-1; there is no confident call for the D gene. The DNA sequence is TGTGCCAGTAGCATTCGGGGTGGGGACACTGAAGCTTTCTTT. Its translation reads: CASSIRGGDTEAFF.